This entry lists 29 T cell receptor beta chains sequenced from one sample in a study of vaccination and CD4 T cells after COVID-19. Cultured CD4+ T cell DNA underwent sequencing with the Oncomine TCR Beta short-read assay. MiXCR was run by TCRdb on the PCR reads, yielding one entry per CDR3 protein. The table includes over 5,500 distinct CDR3 sequences, 50% to 55% detected once. Treatment denoted: roughly 10-day PBMC culture with coronavirus spike peptide pools or control peptides (ViraFEST assay). Ahead of the COVID-19 pandemic (2011-2018), the CD4+ T cells of the unexposed donor were collected. Their antigens are not known. Sequencing was performed on CD4+ T cells from blood, cultured in vitro. The receptor set was obtained from a human donor in good health.

The rearrangement links TRBV28 to TRBJ1-1, with D maybe TRBD1 (5 bases). This CDR3 contains 15 residues. The germline V gene encodes CDR1 MDHEN and CDR2 SYDVKM. V lost 5 bases, J lost 6 bases, and 19 bases lay in between. The CDR3 DNA reads as TGTGCCAGCAGTGTCCCGCCCCCAGGGTACCCTGAAGCTTTCTTT. Translated, it gives CASSVPPPGYPEAFF.

The J gene is TRBJ2-7, the V gene TRBV27, with unresolved D. Deletions cut 5 bases from V and 0 bases from J, with 11 bases between. In germline, CDR1 is MNHEY, CDR2 SMNVEV (reference sequence). The CDR3 is made up of 14 amino acids. CDR3 protein: CASSDITLSYEQYF. The CDR3 DNA is TGTGCCAGCAGTGACATTACCCTCTCCTACGAGCAGTACTTC.

Points on this clonotype: At one boundary the junction diverges from the germline segment, which might be a read error. The V call is TRBV6-1, the J call TRBJ2-2; 7 nucleotides align to TRBD1. This CDR3 is 15 amino acids long. Germline V gene lookup returns CDR1 MNHNS and CDR2 SASEGT. The chain's CDR3 is CVSSAGQEATGELFF. The DNA for the CDR3 is TGTGTCAGCAGTGCAGGACAGGAGGCCACCGGGGAGCTGTTTTTT.

The chain carries TRBV20-1 and TRBJ2-1; a possible D gene is TRBD1 (5 bases). The V end was cut by 0 bases, the J end by 10 bases, with 13 bases between. In germline, CDR1 is DFQATT, CDR2 SNEGSKA (reference sequence). There are 13 residues in the CDR3. This CDR3 is CSARDQGLREQFF. In DNA form, the CDR3 reads TGCAGTGCTAGAGATCAGGGCCTCAGGGAGCAGTTCTTC.

The chain joins TRBV27 to TRBJ2-1, with 9 bases that match TRBD2. This CDR3 is built from 14 residues. Germline V gene sequence: CDR1 MNHEY, CDR2 SMNVEV (reference sequence). The V gene end was trimmed by 3 bases and the J gene end by 8 bases; junction bases not matched to a gene: 5. In nucleotides, the CDR3 is TGTGCCAGCAGTTTTAGCGGGAGATTGGATGAGCAGTTCTTC. The encoded protein is CASSFSGRLDEQFF.

The genes are TRBV7-2 and TRBJ1-2; D is perhaps TRBD1 (6 bases). This CDR3 has 15 amino acids. Germline CDR1 and CDR2: SGHTA and FQGNSA. The V end lost 5 bases, the J end lost 1 base, and 14 bases lay between the germline ends. CDR3 in DNA: TGTGCCAGCAGCCCTAGAGGGGGGTTTAACTATGGCTACACCTTC. Its protein product is CASSPRGGFNYGYTF.

The rearrangement joins TRBV20-1 to TRBJ2-1, with 10 nucleotides matching TRBD1. Germline lookup yields CDR1 DFQATT and CDR2 SNEGSKA (reference sequence). This CDR3 is 15 amino acids long. Trimming at V came to 4 bases and at J to 5 bases, leaving 8 bases not matched to a gene. CDR3 nucleotides: TGCAGTGCTACCTCGGACAGGGGGTTCGACAATGAGCAGTTCTTC. As protein: CSATSDRGFDNEQFF.

The V call is TRBV7-4, the J call TRBJ2-7, with TRBD2 identical over 16 bases. The CDR3 length is 17 residues. V trimming: 3 bases; J trimming: 6 bases; junction bases outside the gene matches: 8. Germline CDR1 reads SGHVT; CDR2 reads SQSDAQ. The CDR3 nucleotides are TGTGCCAGCAGCTTCGGGACTAGCGGGGGGGCTTACCGCGAGCAGTACTTC. This codes for CASSFGTSGGAYREQYF. Complete variable domain (other parts from reference TRBV7-4 and TRBJ2-7): GAGVSQSPRYKVAKRGRDVALRCDSISGHVTLYWYRQTLGQGSEVLTYSQSDAQRDKSGRPSGRFSAERPERSVSTLKIQRTEQGDSAVYLCASSFGTSGGAYREQYFGPGTRLTVT.

The chain is built from TRBV2 and TRBJ2-7, with D tentatively TRBD1 (6 bases). Germline V gene data show CDR1 as SNHLY and CDR2 as FYNNEI. The CDR3 runs to 13 residues. The V end was cut by 9 bases, the J end by 3 bases, with 15 bases between. The DNA of the CDR3 is TGTGCCAGTGGGGGCGTGACCCTCTACGAGCAGTACTTC. Its protein product is CASGGVTLYEQYF.

This clonotype was recorded a few times. This chain's CDR3 is CASSPRWPNQETQYF. The CDR3 region has the DNA TGTGCCAGCAGCCCCCGGTGGCCCAACCAAGAGACCCAGTACTTC. This chain links TRBV7-2 with TRBJ2-5; the D is unclear. The CDR3 totals 15 residues. Germline V gene data show CDR1 as SGHTA and CDR2 as FQGNSA. The V end was cut by 5 bases, the J end by 0 bases, with 13 bases between.

The chain carries TRBV29-1 and TRBJ1-2; 9 nucleotides agree with TRBD1. This CDR3 spans 13 amino acids. Per germline, CDR1 SQVTM and CDR2 ANQGSEA. J was trimmed by 6 bases and V by 6 bases; bases with no gene match: 8. The CDR3 DNA reads as TGCAGCGTGGGCAGGACAGGGGATAATGGCTACACCTTC. This sequence encodes CSVGRTGDNGYTF.

The CDR3 sequence: CAWSVWDEQYF. The CDR3 region has the DNA TGTGCCTGGAGTGTATGGGACGAGCAGTACTTC. The chain links TRBV30 to TRBJ2-7; D is unclear. The CDR3 is 11 amino acids. Germline CDR1 and CDR2: GTSNPN and SVGIG (reference sequence). Trimming removed 0 bases at V and 5 bases at J, with 5 bases between.

The count of this clonotype is one. The chain recombines TRBV18 with TRBJ1-3; D not resolved. This CDR3 has 15 amino acids. V was pared by 0 bases and J by 4 bases, with 10 bases between. CDR1 KGHSH and CDR2 LQKENI come from the germline V gene. CDR3 sequence: CASSPPSGFGNTIYF. CDR3 nucleotide sequence: TGTGCCAGCTCACCACCAAGCGGGTTCGGAAACACCATATATTTT. The entire variable domain, with the rest obtained from reference TRBV18 and TRBJ1-3, is as follows: NAGVMQNPRHLVRRRGQEARLRCSPMKGHSHVYWYRQLPEEGLKFMVYLQKENIIDESGMPKERFSAEFPKEGPSILRIQQVVRGDSAAYFCASSPPSGFGNTIYFGEGSWLTVV.

The chain employs TRBV7-9 and TRBJ1-1; the D is unclear. Germline V CDR1 and CDR2: SEHNR, FQNEAQ (reference sequence). V lost 8 bases and J 4 bases, leaving 5 bases between the germline ends. The CDR3 consists of 10 residues. This CDR3 is CASGITEAFF. The CDR3 coding sequence is TGTGCCAGCGGGATCACTGAAGCTTTCTTT.

The chain combines TRBV7-2 with TRBJ2-3; 7 bases match TRBD2. CDR3 length equals 15 residues. The germline gives CDR1 SGHTA, CDR2 FQGNSA. J was trimmed by 3 bases and V by 1 base; bases with no gene match: 4. The CDR3 nucleotides read TGTGCCAGCAGCTTAGGGGGGGGGTGGACAGATACGCAGTATTTT. Its protein is CASSLGGGWTDTQYF.

The chain joins TRBV7-2 to TRBJ1-2, with D unclear. The CDR3 length is 14 residues. V lost 1 base and J 0 bases, leaving 6 bases between the germline ends. Germline-derived CDR1 and CDR2 are SGHTA and FQGNSA. The CDR3 coding sequence is TGTGCCAGCAGCTTAGTAGGGACTAACTATGGCTACACCTTC. It encodes CASSLVGTNYGYTF.

J is TRBJ2-1 and V is TRBV10-2, with unresolved D. The DNA end is more similar to TRBJ2-7, so the J call may be wrong. Germline V lookup: CDR1 WSHSY, CDR2 SAAADI. The CDR3 sequence is 12 residues long. The CDR3 nucleotides are TGCGCCAGCAGTGAGATAGTGTACGAGCAGTACTTC. It codes for CASSEIVYEQYF.

The V and J genes are TRBV5-1 and TRBJ2-7, with 7 bases that match TRBD2. The V gene's germline CDR1 is SGHRS and CDR2 YFSETQ. There are 16 residues in the CDR3. V lost 0 bases, J lost 2 bases, and 8 bases stayed unmatched. The CDR3 region is CASSLAGSGPPYEQYF. CDR3 sequence (DNA): TGCGCCAGCAGCTTGGCCGGTAGCGGGCCACCCTACGAGCAGTACTTC.

This chain connects TRBV19 to TRBJ1-5; weak D call: TRBD1 (5 bases). Germline CDR1 is LNHDA and CDR2 is SQIVND (reference sequence). V gave up 3 bases and J gave up 5 bases, with 11 bases separating them. This CDR3 has 14 amino acids. The CDR3 nucleotides are TGTGCCAGTAGTATTATCTTGGGGGATCAGCCCCAGCATTTT. Protein: CASSIILGDQPQHF.

The chain uses TRBV19 and TRBJ2-5, with D uncertain. Germline V gene lookup returns CDR1 LNHDA and CDR2 SQIVND (reference sequence). Between the trimmed V and J ends, which lost 4 bases and 2 bases, there was a span of 8 bases. The CDR3 runs 13 residues. The CDR3 loop reads CASSTDGQETQYF. CDR3 sequence (DNA): TGTGCCAGTAGTACCGACGGTCAAGAGACCCAGTACTTC.

This clonotype appeared a few times. V and J are TRBV27 and TRBJ1-2, with unresolved D. Germline V gene data show CDR1 as MNHEY and CDR2 as SMNVEV (reference sequence). Trimming removed 7 bases from V and 4 bases from J, with 13 bases in between. This CDR3 spans 13 amino acids. The CDR3 loop is CASTPGDSYGYTF. Written as DNA, the CDR3 is TGTGCCAGCACCCCGGGTGATTCCTATGGCTACACCTTC.

This clonotype appeared a few times. The V gene is TRBV20-1, the J gene TRBJ1-2; 8 nucleotides agree with TRBD1. V shed 5 bases and J 1 base; nucleotides not matched to a gene: 6. The CDR3 runs 14 residues. Germline CDR1 and CDR2: DFQATT and SNEGSKA (reference sequence). This CDR3 reads CSAREQGVNYGYTF. CDR3 in DNA: TGCAGTGCTCGGGAACAGGGGGTTAACTATGGCTACACCTTC.

The gene calls are TRBV28 and TRBJ1-2; TRBD1 agrees at 11 bases. CDR3 length: 17 amino acids. The V gene's germline CDR1 is MDHEN and CDR2 SYDVKM. V lost 4 bases and J lost 7; bases outside the gene matches: 14. The CDR3 is CASSSPSVGQGAVGYTF. In nucleotides, the CDR3 is TGTGCCAGCAGTTCTCCGTCAGTTGGACAGGGGGCGGTTGGCTACACCTTC.

V usage is TRBV19 and J usage is TRBJ2-7; TRBD1 is a possible D gene (6 bases). V was shortened by 0 bases and J by 2 bases, with 8 bases between the two germline ends. Looked up from germline, CDR1 is LNHDA and CDR2 is SQIVND (reference sequence). The CDR3 extends over 14 amino acids. This CDR3 reads CASSIDRTAYEQYF. The CDR3, as DNA: TGTGCCAGTAGTATAGATCGGACAGCCTACGAGCAGTACTTC.

This sequence joins TRBV4-3 and TRBJ2-3; TRBD2 aligns across 9 bases. CDR1 LGHNA and CDR2 YSLEER come from the germline V gene. With 4 bases clipped from V and 4 bases from J, the junction kept 6 bases outside the gene matches. The CDR3 runs to 15 residues. CDR3 amino acids: CASSLSGGGPDTQYF. The CDR3 DNA follows: TGCGCCAGCAGCCTTAGCGGGGGAGGGCCAGATACGCAGTATTTT.

The chain has TRBV7-8 and TRBJ2-2; 7 nucleotides line up with TRBD1. The CDR3 has 15 residues. Per germline, CDR1 SGHVS and CDR2 FQNEAQ. Trimming at V came to 5 bases and at J to 1 base, leaving 4 bases not matched to a gene. The CDR3 sequence is CASSTRQGNTGELFF. The CDR3 bases are TGTGCCAGCAGCACAAGACAGGGGAACACCGGGGAGCTGTTTTTT. The whole variable domain, filled in from reference TRBV7-8 and TRBJ2-2, reads GAGVSQSPRYKVAKRGQDVALRCDPISGHVSLFWYQQALGQGPEFLTYFQNEAQLDKSGLPSDRFFAERPEGSVSTLKIQRTQQEDSAVYLCASSTRQGNTGELFFGEGSRLTVL.

The chain has TRBV27 and TRBJ1-5, with a tentative D call TRBD1 (5 bases). Trimming cost V 9 bases and J 5 bases, with 20 bases left between them. Germline CDR1 is MNHEY and CDR2 is SMNVEV (reference sequence). The CDR3 length is 15 residues. CDR3 amino acids: CASRNHGQGDQPQHF. In DNA, the CDR3 is TGTGCCAGTAGAAACCACGGTCAAGGGGATCAGCCCCAGCATTTT.

The chain combines TRBV7-9 with TRBJ2-1; D is unclear. Deletions cut 2 bases from V and 1 base from J, with 0 bases between. Germline V lookup: CDR1 SEHNR, CDR2 FQNEAQ (reference sequence). CDR3 length: 12 amino acids. CDR3 region: CASSLSYNEQFF. In nucleotides, the CDR3 is TGTGCCAGCAGCTTATCCTACAATGAGCAGTTCTTC.

The rearrangement joins TRBV10-1 to TRBJ2-3; 12 bases match TRBD2. The ends lost 4 bases at V and 3 bases at J; junction bases unmatched: 5. Looked up from germline, CDR1 is WNHNN and CDR2 is SYGVQD (reference sequence). The CDR3 is 16 residues long. The CDR3 loop reads CASSATSGSRTDTQYF. The CDR3 DNA follows: TGCGCCAGCAGTGCGACTAGCGGGAGTCGGACAGATACGCAGTATTTT.